The 20 T cell receptor beta chains listed next were all sequenced from one sample in a study of shared clonotypes between healthy human individuals. Assay used: immunoSEQ multiplex PCR; TCRdb lists only in-frame clones, some missing. The table has about 980,000 clones, about 80% seen once. Sequencing was carried out using memory CD4+ T cells sorted from blood. Subset specified: CD45RA-negative fraction. These receptors were collected from a man aged 18 to 30 in good health.

The chain carries TRBV28 and TRBJ1-4, with D unresolved. The V gene lost 5 bases and the J gene lost 8 bases, with 15 bases spanning the gap. Germline values: CDR1 MDHEN, CDR2 SYDVKM. The CDR3 is 14 residues long. The CDR3: CASSAGLRREKLFF. Written as DNA, the CDR3 is TGTGCCAGCAGTGCCGGACTGCGGAGGGAAAAACTGTTTTTT.

The genes are TRBV5-1 and TRBJ2-2, with 12 nucleotides matching TRBD2. CDR1 SGHRS and CDR2 YFSETQ come from the germline V gene. This CDR3 is built from 17 residues. V gave up 2 bases and J gave up 5 bases; unmatched junction bases: 7. The CDR3 bases are TGCGCCAGCAGCTTAACTAGCGGGAGGAGTGGAACCGGGGAGCTGTTTTTT. It is translated as CASSLTSGRSGTGELFF.

The chain has TRBV28 and TRBJ2-2, with D possibly matching TRBD1 (5 bases). CDR3 length: 15 residues. Germline assignment: CDR1 MDHEN and CDR2 SYDVKM. Trimming took 10 bases from V and 5 from J, leaving 20 bases between them. The CDR3: CATRPSLRGTGELFF. In DNA form, the CDR3 reads TGTGCCACACGACCGAGCCTTAGGGGTACCGGGGAGCTGTTTTTT. The whole variable domain, filled in from reference TRBV28 and TRBJ2-2, reads DVKVTQSSRYLVKRTGEKVFLECVQDMDHENMFWYRQDPGLGLRLIYFSYDVKMKEKGDIPEGYSVSREKKERFSLILESASTNQTSMYLCATRPSLRGTGELFFGEGSRLTVL.

The chain employs TRBV13 and TRBJ1-2, with 8 bases fitting TRBD1. CDR3 length: 17 amino acids. CDR1 PRHDT and CDR2 FYEKMQ come from the germline V gene (reference sequence). V dropped 4 bases and J dropped 4; count of bases not matched to a gene: 14. CDR3 sequence reads: CASSSRSGTGMIYGYTF. For the CDR3, the DNA is TGTGCCAGCAGCTCCCGATCCGGGACAGGTATGATCTATGGCTACACCTTC.

This clone was seen more than once but under ten times. The CDR3 sequence: CAWSPSLTSGVPYEQYF. The CDR3 DNA sequence: TGTGCCTGGAGTCCTTCCCTCACTAGCGGGGTACCCTACGAGCAGTACTTC. This rearrangement joins TRBV30 to TRBJ2-7; 10 bases line up with TRBD2. Germline V CDR1 and CDR2: GTSNPN, SVGIG (reference sequence). This CDR3 has 17 residues. Trimming took 2 bases from V and 2 from J; bases not matched to a gene: 12.

Points on this clone: Since a far larger clone is one base different, this is likely a read error. Additional DNA sequences in this sample encode the identical CDR3. The chain has TRBV30 and TRBJ1-1, with D uncertain. This CDR3 contains 12 residues. The germline gives CDR1 GTSNPN, CDR2 SVGIG (reference sequence). The CDR3 sequence is CAWKVMNTEAFF. Here the CDR3 DNA reads TGTGCCTGGAAGGTAATGAACACTGAAGCTTTCTTC. The full variable domain, with the rest looked up from reference TRBV30 and TRBJ1-1, is SQTIHQWPATLVQPVGSPLSLECTVEGTSNPNLYWYRQAAGRGLQLLFYSVGIGQISSEVPQNLSASRPQDRQFILSSKKLLLSDSGFYLCAWKVMNTEAFFGQGTRLTVV.

V is TRBV5-1 and J is TRBJ2-5; 9 bases are a match to TRBD1. The trim removed 4 bases at V and 4 bases at J, leaving 5 bases unmatched. Germline CDR1 reads SGHRS; CDR2 reads YFSETQ. The CDR3 length is 14 residues. The CDR3 is CASSKGQGGETQYF. As DNA, the CDR3 is TGCGCCAGCAGCAAGGGACAGGGAGGAGAGACCCAGTACTTC.

The chain combines TRBV6-6 with TRBJ1-2, with 7 positions matching TRBD1. This CDR3 contains 15 residues. V shed 5 bases, J shed 3 bases, and the junction held 9 bases outside the gene matches. Per germline, CDR1 MNHNY and CDR2 SVGAGI (reference sequence). The CDR3 sequence is CASSIPTGKYYGYTF. CDR3 nucleotides: TGTGCCAGCAGTATACCGACAGGGAAGTACTATGGCTACACCTTC.

The rearrangement links TRBV6-5 to TRBJ2-1, with 9 bases fitting TRBD2. This CDR3 contains 14 residues. The trim removed 6 bases at V and 9 bases at J, leaving 9 bases unmatched. Germline V gene data show CDR1 as MNHEY and CDR2 as SVGAGI. DNA of the CDR3: TGTGCCAGCAGGTTTGGTGTAGCGGGGGTTGAGCAGTTCTTC. It translates to CASRFGVAGVEQFF.

The J gene is TRBJ2-7, the V gene TRBV11-2; maybe TRBD2 (6 bases). Deletions cut 2 bases from V and 0 bases from J, with 11 bases between. The CDR3 is 15 amino acids. Germline V lookup: CDR1 SGHAT, CDR2 FQNNGV. CDR3 in amino acids: CASSLSGGNSYEQYF. The CDR3 DNA is TGTGCCAGCAGCTTAAGCGGCGGGAACTCCTACGAGCAGTACTTC.

This chain links TRBV4-3 with TRBJ1-4, with TRBD1 matching 7 bases. Germline trimming cut 3 bases from V and 4 bases from J; bases unmatched to any gene: 11. This CDR3 is 17 amino acids long. Germline CDR1 LGHNA, CDR2 YSLEER. CDR3: CASSQETTGYGNEKLFF. The CDR3 nucleotides are TGCGCCAGCAGCCAGGAGACGACAGGGTATGGTAATGAAAAACTGTTTTTT.

This sequence joins TRBV11-2 and TRBJ1-2; D not resolved. V was clipped by 1 base and J by 6 bases, with 6 bases between them. Germline V lookup: CDR1 SGHAT, CDR2 FQNNGV. This CDR3 has 12 amino acids. For the CDR3, the DNA is TGTGCCAGCAGCTTAGGGTTCGATGGCTACACCTTC. Protein sequence: CASSLGFDGYTF.

This chain uses TRBV9 with TRBJ2-1; tentative D call: TRBD2 (6 bases). The length of the CDR3 is 16 residues. Germline V gene sequence: CDR1 SGDLS, CDR2 YYNGEE. V lost 4 bases, J lost 6 bases, and 20 bases lay in between. In DNA form, the CDR3 reads TGTGCCAGCAGCACACTTCGGCAGGGAGGTGTCAATGAGCAGTTCTTC. It specifies CASSTLRQGGVNEQFF.

The rearrangement links TRBV5-4 to TRBJ2-1; D remains ambiguous. This CDR3 comprises 13 residues. Trimming took off 0 bases at V and 6 bases at J, with 7 bases between the two ends. Germline CDR1 SGHNT, CDR2 YYREEE (reference sequence). CDR3 residues: CASSLDQPNEQFF. The DNA of the CDR3 is TGTGCCAGCAGCTTGGACCAGCCCAATGAGCAGTTCTTC.

V and J are TRBV28 and TRBJ1-4; 7 bases line up with TRBD1. Germline-derived CDR1 and CDR2 are MDHEN and SYDVKM. There are 16 residues in the CDR3. V shed 5 bases and J 10 bases; nucleotides not matched to a gene: 16. This CDR3 is CASSPPSQGVTGKLFF. CDR3 nucleotide sequence: TGTGCCAGCAGTCCCCCATCGCAGGGGGTAACGGGAAAACTGTTTTTT. The full variable domain, in which reference TRBV28 and TRBJ1-4 provide the parts outside the CDR3, is DVKVTQSSRYLVKRTGEKVFLECVQDMDHENMFWYRQDPGLGLRLIYFSYDVKMKEKGDIPEGYSVSREKKERFSLILESASTNQTSMYLCASSPPSQGVTGKLFFGSGTQLSVL.

The chain employs TRBV5-1 and TRBJ2-2; D is tentatively TRBD1 or TRBD2 (5 bases each). The CDR3 totals 13 residues. The germline V gene has CDR1 SGHRS and CDR2 YFSETQ. Trimming shortened V by 7 bases and J by 2 bases, and 9 bases separated the two germline ends. The CDR3 nucleotides are TGCGCCAGCGGGGACGTAAACACCGGGGAGCTGTTTTTT. Translation gives CASGDVNTGELFF.

The chain combines TRBV30 with TRBJ1-1; D gene unclear. The CDR3 is 18 residues long. Between the trimmed V and J ends, which lost 3 bases and 1 base, there was a span of 24 bases. Germline assignment: CDR1 GTSNPN and CDR2 SVGIG (reference sequence). CDR3 sequence (DNA): TGTGCCTGGAGCCGAATCGACGGAGAAGCACTACCGAACACTGAAGCTTTCTTT. Translating it yields CAWSRIDGEALPNTEAFF.

The V and J genes are TRBV5-5 and TRBJ2-1; D is unresolved. With 2 bases removed from V and 6 bases from J, the gap between germline ends came to 12 bases. Germline CDR1 is SGHKS and CDR2 is YYEKEE (reference sequence). The CDR3 contains 14 residues. The CDR3 DNA follows: TGTGCCAGCAGCTTATGGCTCATCCCCAATGAGCAGTTCTTC. This gives the protein CASSLWLIPNEQFF.

This clone was seen ten or more times. V usage is TRBV7-8 and J usage is TRBJ2-1, with D tentatively TRBD1 (6 bases). Per the germline V gene, CDR1 is SGHVS and CDR2 is FQNEAQ. The CDR3 is 13 residues long. Trimming left V 5 bases short and J 10 bases short, with 15 bases between. The CDR3 region has the DNA TGTGCCAGCAGCCCGGTACAGGGTAACGAGCAGTTCTTC. It specifies CASSPVQGNEQFF.

Comments on this clone: The sample has other DNA sequences that encode this CDR3 too. This sequence joins TRBV4-3 and TRBJ2-3; D is undetermined. V was clipped by 0 bases and J by 3 bases, with 7 bases between them. This CDR3 is built from 14 residues. The germline CDR1 and CDR2 sequences are LGHNA and YSLEER. The CDR3 DNA is TGCGCCAGCAGCCAAGATCGGGCAACAGATACGCAGTATTTT. It encodes CASSQDRATDTQYF.